This TCR beta chain originates from a study of T-cell reconstitution after alpha-beta-depleted transplantation in children. General study points: After transplant, at about two months, alpha-beta T cells were reportedly derived from several hundred expanded graft clones. One year after transplant, T-cell counts and diversity came mostly from newly produced T cells. Surviving recipient cells, namely T cells and thymic progenitors, were the source of high day-60 TCRbeta diversity in some patients.

As it was prepared, the TCRbeta library received unique molecular identifiers. TCRdb used MiXCR to reprocess the PCR reads, holding one entry per CDR3 protein. The table includes 700,000 or so distinct CDR3 sequences, roughly 13% detected once. In its sample, this clonotype was seen many times. What it binds is unknown. In germline, CDR1 is LNHNV, CDR2 YYDKDF (reference sequence). The CDR3 runs to 16 residues. Trimming shortened V by 0 bases and J by 0 bases, and 12 bases separated the two germline ends. This receptor was obtained from a girl aged 2-10 years with congenital amegakaryocytic thrombocytopenia, due to receive a stem cell transplant. The chain combines TRBV15 with TRBJ2-7; D not certain. The source was PBMCs, collected before TCRalphabeta/CD19-depleted stem cell transplant. CDR3 DNA sequence: TGTGCCACCAGCAGAGATCAATTAAGCTCCTCCTACGAGCAGTACTTC. Protein: CATSRDQLSSSYEQYF.